A single T cell receptor (beta chain) is shown here with its context. Assay used: immunoSEQ multiplex PCR; TCRdb lists only in-frame clones, some missing. The profile shows about 36,000 clones, 75% to 90% of them singletons. Germline V CDR1 and CDR2: SGHTA, FQGNSA. The ends were cut back, 0 bases at V and 4 bases at J, with 6 bases in the middle. There are 14 residues in the CDR3. Time point given: peripheral blood 6 weeks after treatment start. The data are from a study of PD-L1 blockade in urothelial cancer. Study in general: Of prior chemotherapy regimens, patients had received between 0 and 3. Timepoints chosen for blood analysis were 3 weeks (second dose) and 6 weeks after treatment start. T cells numbered a median of around 140,000 in the blood samples.

The sequence came from a man aged 35-49 years with urothelial cancer. The rearrangement links TRBV7-2 to TRBJ1-4; D uncertain. The sequences come from PBMCs, collected around atezolizumab (anti-PD-L1) treatment. CDR3 nucleotide sequence: TGTGCCAGCAGCTTAGCGCCGGGTAATGAAAAACTGTTTTTT. This codes for CASSLAPGNEKLFF.